This entry lists 27 T cell receptor beta chains sequenced from one sample in a study of blood T cell repertoires in COVID-19. Sequencing used immunoSEQ multiplex PCR; TCRdb keeps in-frame clones, though not all of them. The sample holds a few hundred thousand clones, approximately 86% seen once. Material for sequencing was peripheral blood. The receptors were gathered from an older woman with active or convalescent COVID-19.

The chain links TRBV2 to TRBJ2-7; the match to TRBD2 covers 11 bases. The V gene end was trimmed by 10 bases and the J gene end by 3 bases; junction bases not matched to a gene: 20. CDR1 and CDR2 (germline): SNHLY, FYNNEI. This CDR3 is built from 18 residues. The CDR3 here is CATIGGLSNSGGDYEQYF. CDR3 nucleotides: TGTGCCACCATAGGAGGGCTGTCAAATAGCGGGGGGGACTACGAGCAGTACTTC.

The chain carries TRBV5-1 and TRBJ2-3, with 9 nucleotides matching TRBD2. CDR1 is SGHRS, CDR2 YFSETQ, per germline. J was trimmed by 2 bases and V by 4 bases; bases with no gene match: 14. This CDR3 spans 18 amino acids. CDR3 protein: CASSHPRSLAGYTDTQYF. The CDR3 DNA reads as TGCGCCAGCAGCCACCCAAGGAGCCTAGCGGGGTACACAGATACGCAGTATTTT.

V and J are TRBV6-5 and TRBJ1-2, with D possibly matching TRBD1 (5 bases). The V gene's germline CDR1 is MNHEY and CDR2 SVGAGI. V was shortened by 7 bases and J by 8 bases, with 17 bases between the two germline ends. This CDR3 spans 13 amino acids. DNA for the CDR3: TGTGCCAGCACCTACTCCAGGGATCGAGGCTACACCTTC. This codes for CASTYSRDRGYTF.

The chain uses TRBV11-2 and TRBJ2-1, with 8 bases lining up with TRBD1. CDR1 and CDR2 from the germline V gene are SGHAT and FQNNGV. This CDR3 has 13 amino acids. The V gene end was trimmed by 10 bases and the J gene end by 8 bases; junction bases not matched to a gene: 10. This CDR3 reads CAIAGGWRDEQFF. CDR3 coding DNA: TGTGCCATCGCAGGGGGCTGGCGCGATGAGCAGTTCTTC.

V is TRBV5-1 and J is TRBJ1-4; the D gene is possibly TRBD1 (5 bases). With 0 bases removed from V and 7 bases from J, the gap between germline ends came to 10 bases. The CDR3 is 14 amino acids. From germline, CDR1 is SGHRS and CDR2 YFSETQ. The CDR3 nucleotides read TGCGCCAGCAGCTTGGCGCAGGGTGGTGAAAAACTGTTTTTT. This sequence encodes CASSLAQGGEKLFF.

The genes are TRBV7-2 and TRBJ1-1; 7 nucleotides match TRBD1. CDR1 and CDR2 (germline): SGHTA, FQGNSA. The CDR3 loop spans 14 amino acids. Trimming took 1 base from V and 3 from J; bases not matched to a gene: 2. The CDR3 nucleotides read TGTGCCAGCAGCTTAGGACAGGGCCACACTGAAGCTTTCTTT. Amino acid sequence: CASSLGQGHTEAFF.

This sequence joins TRBV7-9 and TRBJ1-3, with D possibly TRBD1 on 5 matching bases. This CDR3 is 13 amino acids long. CDR1 is SEHNR and CDR2 is FQNEAQ in the germline V gene (reference sequence). Trimming took 8 bases from V and 4 from J, leaving 12 bases between them. The CDR3 loop reads CASGTAGGNTIYF. The CDR3 DNA follows: TGTGCCAGCGGGACTGCAGGCGGAAACACCATATATTTT.

V gene TRBV3-1 (or the pseudogene TRBV3-2) combines with J gene TRBJ2-1; 14 bases agree with TRBD2. The CDR3 covers 17 residues. After removal of 3 bases from V and 10 bases from J, the junction contained 11 bases not matched to a gene. CDR1 is LGHDT and CDR2 is YNNKEL in the germline V gene (reference sequence). CDR3 protein: CASSHTGTSGGLGEQFF. CDR3 coding DNA: TGTGCCAGCAGCCATACCGGGACTAGCGGGGGCCTTGGGGAGCAGTTCTTC.

Note on this clone: Compared with germline, one end of the junction differs, possibly owing to a read error. This chain connects TRBV6-1 to TRBJ1-5; 7 bases align to TRBD1. The CDR3 has 13 residues. Germline CDR1 reads MNHNS; CDR2 reads SASEGT. The CDR3 here is CASREGGLQPQHF. The CDR3 DNA reads TGTGCCAGCAGGGAAGGGGGCCTTCAGCCCCAGCATTTT.

This rearrangement joins TRBV5-1 to TRBJ1-1; tentative D call: TRBD1 (6 bases). CDR3 length: 17 residues. With 2 bases removed from V and 1 base from J, the gap between germline ends came to 18 bases. From germline, CDR1 is SGHRS and CDR2 YFSETQ. The CDR3 DNA follows: TGCGCCAGCAGCTTTAGCCGGGCAGGGGTGGGGAACACTGAAGCTTTCTTT. It is translated as CASSFSRAGVGNTEAFF.

The genes are TRBV9 and TRBJ1-3, with TRBD1 as a possible D gene (6 bases). V gave up 4 bases and J gave up 0 bases, with 11 bases separating them. The germline V gene has CDR1 SGDLS and CDR2 YYNGEE. This CDR3 comprises 15 residues. CDR3 in amino acids: CASSPTGNSGNTIYF. In DNA form, the CDR3 reads TGTGCCAGCAGCCCAACAGGGAACTCTGGAAACACCATATATTTT.

This clone has only a few counts. The V gene is TRBV4-1, the J gene TRBJ1-1; D might be TRBD1 (5 bases). Trimming took 4 bases from V and 10 from J, leaving 22 bases between them. The CDR3 totals 15 residues. Germline CDR1 MGHRA, CDR2 YSYEKL. The CDR3 coding sequence is TGCGCCAGCAGCCCCCCGGGGGTTCGTAAGGGGCCAGCTTTCTTT. Its protein is CASSPPGVRKGPAFF.

This clone was counted a single time. V gene TRBV18 combines with J gene TRBJ1-3, with a tentative D call TRBD1 (5 bases). Germline lookup yields CDR1 KGHSH and CDR2 LQKENI. The CDR3 contains 18 residues. V lost 5 bases to trimming and J lost 1 base, with 21 bases between them. CDR3 loop: CASSTTNVQGSSGNTIYF. The CDR3 bases are TGTGCCAGCTCAACAACAAACGTCCAGGGATCATCTGGAAACACCATATATTTT. Variable domain in full (rest from reference TRBV18 and TRBJ1-3): NAGVMQNPRHLVRRRGQEARLRCSPMKGHSHVYWYRQLPEEGLKFMVYLQKENIIDESGMPKERFSAEFPKEGPSILRIQQVVRGDSAAYFCASSTTNVQGSSGNTIYFGEGSWLTVV.

This chain joins TRBV11-2 and TRBJ2-7, with 9 positions matching TRBD1. The germline V gene encodes CDR1 SGHAT and CDR2 FQNNGV. Trimming at V came to 5 bases and at J to 6 bases, leaving 8 bases not matched to a gene. The CDR3 runs 14 residues. The DNA of the CDR3 is TGTGCCAGCAGCACCCGGGACAGGGTAGGCGAGCAGTACTTC. This encodes CASSTRDRVGEQYF.

The V call is TRBV12-1, the J call TRBJ1-5; TRBD1, the D gene given by the table, was not confirmed from the DNA. TRBV12-1 is a documented pseudogene. The CDR3 totals 15 residues. CDR3 bases: TGTGCCAGCAGCGAGGCCGGGACAGGGGCTCAGCCCCAGCATTTT. It codes for CASSEAGTGAQPQHF.

The chain is built from TRBV5-1 and TRBJ2-5; 13 nucleotides align to TRBD2. The V and J ends lost 2 bases and 0 bases, in that order; junction bases with no gene match: 4. CDR1 and CDR2 from the germline V gene are SGHRS and YFSETQ. The length of the CDR3 is 17 residues. CDR3 region: CASSFTSGGAYQETQYF. The CDR3, as DNA: TGCGCCAGCAGCTTTACTAGCGGGGGGGCGTACCAAGAGACCCAGTACTTC.

V is TRBV7-2 and J is TRBJ2-1, with TRBD2 matching over 8 bases. CDR3 length: 17 amino acids. Trimming at V came to 0 bases and at J to 4 bases, leaving 8 bases not matched to a gene. Germline V gene data show CDR1 as SGHTA and CDR2 as FQGNSA. The CDR3, as DNA: TGTGCCAGCAGCTTAGCGCTAAGCAGCGGGGGATACAATGAGCAGTTCTTC. Its translation is CASSLALSSGGYNEQFF.

The chain couples TRBV9 to TRBJ1-2, with 8 nucleotides matching TRBD1. This CDR3 spans 14 amino acids. V shed 0 bases and J 6 bases; nucleotides not matched to a gene: 4. Germline CDR1 reads SGDLS; CDR2 reads YYNGEE. CDR3 nucleotide sequence: TGTGCCAGCAGCGTAGATGCAGGGGGCAATGGCTACACCTTC. The encoded protein is CASSVDAGGNGYTF.

V and J are TRBV6-6 and TRBJ1-4; D possibly corresponds to TRBD1 (6 bases). Trimming stripped 0 bases from V and 13 bases from J, with 18 bases between. Germline V gene sequence: CDR1 MNHNY, CDR2 SVGAGI (reference sequence). This CDR3 spans 15 amino acids. CDR3: CASSYSRGGANGLFF. CDR3 nucleotide sequence: TGTGCCAGCAGTTACTCCCGGGGGGGGGCGAACGGACTGTTTTTT.

The chain combines TRBV19 with TRBJ1-5, with 9 bases aligning to TRBD1. With V trimmed by 4 bases and J by 6 bases, 7 bases remained unmatched. CDR3 length equals 15 residues. The germline V gene encodes CDR1 LNHDA and CDR2 SQIVND (reference sequence). The DNA for the CDR3 is TGTGCCAGTAGTACACCGGGACAGGGTAGTCAGCCCCAGCATTTT. Protein: CASSTPGQGSQPQHF.

The chain has TRBV24-1 and TRBJ1-2; no reliable D call. The CDR3 runs 14 residues. From germline, CDR1 is KGHDR and CDR2 SFDVKD. V was pared by 0 bases and J by 5 bases, with 9 bases between. CDR3 bases: TGTGCCACCAGTGATTTGCCGGAGAGATATGGCTACACCTTC. Translated, it gives CATSDLPERYGYTF.

The chain is built from TRBV2 and TRBJ2-5; 10 bases map to TRBD1. The CDR3 extends over 14 amino acids. Germline V CDR1 and CDR2: SNHLY, FYNNEI. V trimming: 4 bases; J trimming: 4 bases; junction bases outside the gene matches: 3. In DNA form, the CDR3 reads TGTGCCAGCAGTGCCGGGACAGGGGTAGAGACCCAGTACTTC. This codes for CASSAGTGVETQYF.

The chain links TRBV27 to TRBJ1-4; a possible D gene is TRBD1 (6 bases). The CDR3 is made up of 15 amino acids. Per germline, CDR1 MNHEY and CDR2 SMNVEV (reference sequence). With 7 bases removed from V and 0 bases from J, the gap between germline ends came to 12 bases. The CDR3 DNA follows: TGTGCCAGCACTAAGGGGGGGGCAACTAATGAAAAACTGTTTTTT. It translates to CASTKGGATNEKLFF.

The table lists this clone with a count of one. The rearrangement joins TRBV7-2 to TRBJ1-6; no firm D call. Germline CDR1 is SGHTA and CDR2 is FQGNSA. Trimming removed 0 bases from V and 10 bases from J, with 10 bases in between. The CDR3 is 14 residues long. The CDR3 DNA reads as TGTGCCAGCAGCTTAGCCAGTCGCGGATCACCCCTCCACTTT. Protein sequence: CASSLASRGSPLHF.

V is TRBV11-1 and J is TRBJ1-1, with 8 bases identical to TRBD1. CDR1 is SGHAT and CDR2 is FQDESV in the germline V gene (reference sequence). CDR3 length equals 12 residues. V gave up 3 bases and J gave up 7 bases; unmatched junction bases: 1. The CDR3 DNA reads as TGTGCCAGCAGCTTTGACAGGGGTGAAGCTTTCTTT. Translated: CASSFDRGEAFF.

This clone was seen a handful of times. The identical CDR3 is also encoded by other nucleotide sequences in the sample. The CDR3 loop reads CASSPDRGNQPQHF. CDR3 in DNA: TGCGCCAGCAGCCCCGACAGGGGCAATCAGCCCCAGCATTTT. This chain connects TRBV5-1 to TRBJ1-5; 7 bases line up with TRBD1. The CDR3 is 14 amino acids. Per the germline V gene, CDR1 is SGHRS and CDR2 is YFSETQ. The junction had 3 bases not matched to a gene; V was cut back by 4 bases and J by 2 bases.

The J gene is TRBJ1-5, the V gene TRBV10-3, with D perhaps TRBD1 (5 bases). The ends were cut back, 0 bases at V and 7 bases at J, with 10 bases in the middle. This CDR3 is 14 amino acids long. Germline V gene lookup returns CDR1 ENHRY and CDR2 SYGVKD. The CDR3 bases are TGTGCCATCAGTGAGTCTGCAGGGCAACAGCCCCAGCATTTT. Protein sequence: CAISESAGQQPQHF.